These T cell receptor beta chains were read from a single sample in a study of blood T cells in healthy people across ages. Using its own MiXCR run on the 5' RACE reads, TCRdb lists one record per CDR3 protein. The sample records over 1,500,000 distinct CDR3 sequences, about two fifths being singletons. Source material: blood. Source of these receptors: a human donor in good health. CDR3s include the opening cysteine and the closing phenylalanine or tryptophan. The order of the fields is D gene, J gene, clone size, V gene, CDR3 protein, CDR3 DNA. D genes are given only for firm matches. Only part of the rows carry a size: once, few, many, or a class if the clone is expanded.

>NA|TRBJ1-3|NA|TRBV28
CASSPGGGIGNTIYF
TGTGCCAGCAGTCCCGGGGGGGGTATTGGGAACACCATATATTTT
>NA|TRBJ1-5|NA|TRBV27
CASSLQRVGNQPQHF
TGTGCCAGCAGTTTACAGAGGGTAGGCAATCAGCCCCAGCATTTT
>NA|TRBJ1-5|NA|TRBV10-3
CAISESGQINQPQHF
TGTGCCATCAGTGAGTCCGGACAGATCAATCAGCCCCAGCATTTT
>NA|TRBJ2-1|NA|TRBV2
CASMRNYNEQFF
TGTGCCAGCATGCGGAATTACAATGAGCAGTTCTTC
>TRBD1|TRBJ1-5|NA|TRBV20-1
CSAKHPGQGSLGNQPQHF
TGCAGTGCCAAGCACCCGGGACAGGGGAGCTTGGGGAATCAGCCCCAGCATTTT
>NA|TRBJ1-4|few|TRBV7-9
CASSLLEGLRTNEKLFF
TGTGCCAGCAGCCTACTCGAGGGGCTGAGAACTAATGAAAAACTGTTTTTT
>TRBD1|TRBJ2-3|NA|TRBV5-1
CASSFARDRWADTQYF
TGCGCCAGCAGCTTTGCCCGGGACAGGTGGGCAGATACGCAGTATTTT
>NA|TRBJ1-1|NA|TRBV6-2/TRBV6-3
CASTKRRVGVRNTEAFF
TGTGCCAGCACCAAGAGGAGGGTAGGAGTAAGGAACACTGAAGCTTTCTTT
>NA|TRBJ2-6|NA|TRBV2
CASSDLRLSGANVLTF
TGTGCCAGCAGTGACTTGAGGCTCTCTGGGGCCAACGTCCTGACTTTC
>TRBD2|TRBJ2-1|NA|TRBV9
CASSPMGLDYNEQFF
TGTGCCAGCAGCCCCATGGGACTAGACTACAATGAGCAGTTCTTC
>TRBD2|TRBJ2-7|NA|TRBV5-1
CASSNSGEPYEQYF
TGCGCCAGCAGCAATAGCGGGGAACCCTACGAGCAGTACTTC
>NA|TRBJ1-5|NA|TRBV2
CASSETGAQHF
TGTGCCAGCAGTGAAACGGGAGCCCAGCATTTT
>NA|TRBJ2-1|few|TRBV9
CASSVSLTLENEQFF
TGTGCCAGCAGCGTAAGCCTAACCCTGGAGAATGAGCAGTTCTTC
>NA|TRBJ2-5|NA|TRBV7-9
CASSSQIGEETQYF
TGTGCCAGCAGCTCGCAAATCGGGGAAGAGACCCAGTACTTC
>NA|TRBJ2-1|NA|TRBV10-2
CASSEFRAGAINEQFF
TGCGCCAGCAGTGAGTTTAGGGCGGGGGCTATCAATGAGCAGTTCTTC
>NA|TRBJ1-1|NA|TRBV25-1
CASSEYGGVNTEAFF
TGTGCCAGCAGTGAATATGGGGGTGTAAACACTGAAGCTTTCTTT
>NA|TRBJ1-1|few|TRBV20-1
CSASADRNTEAFF
TGCAGTGCTAGCGCCGACAGGAACACTGAAGCTTTCTTT
>NA|TRBJ2-3|few|TRBV5-6
CASRTFTGFGNTDTQYF
TGTGCCAGCAGGACGTTCACAGGGTTTGGGAACACAGATACGCAGTATTTT
>TRBD1|TRBJ1-5|few|TRBV28
CASKTGGNQPQHF
TGTGCCAGCAAGACAGGGGGCAATCAGCCCCAGCATTTT
>NA|TRBJ1-1|few|TRBV5-1
CASSSPAGQHEAFF
TGCGCCAGCAGCTCACCGGCCGGACAGCACGAAGCTTTCTTT
>NA|TRBJ1-2|few|TRBV6-1
CASSPIYGEDYGYTF
TGTGCCAGCAGTCCCATTTATGGGGAGGACTATGGCTACACCTTC
>NA|TRBJ1-1|NA|TRBV5-5
CASSLPGSTEAFF
TGTGCCAGCAGTTTACCGGGATCCACTGAAGCTTTCTTT
>NA|TRBJ1-4|few|TRBV20-1
CSARLQGTNEKLFF
TGCAGTGCGAGGCTTCAGGGAACTAATGAAAAACTGTTTTTT
>NA|TRBJ1-6|few|TRBV5-7
CASSLKGVSSPLHF
TGTGCCAGCAGCTTGAAAGGGGTCAGTTCACCCCTCCACTTT
>NA|TRBJ2-3|NA|TRBV6-4
CASSVGRFMSETQYF
TGTGCCAGTTCCGTAGGACGTTTCATGTCAGAGACGCAGTATTTT
>NA|TRBJ1-4|few|TRBV4-2
CASSQAGRAAMALNEKLFF
TGTGCCAGCAGCCAAGCCGGCCGGGCCGCTATGGCCTTAAATGAAAAACTGTTTTTT
>NA|TRBJ2-7|once|TRBV11-1
CASSLVRGWVSSYNEQYF
TGTGCCAGCAGCTTGGTGAGGGGTTGGGTCTCCTCCTACAATGAGCAGTACTTC
>NA|TRBJ2-3|NA|TRBV20-1
CSARAPGDTQYF
TGTAGTGCTAGAGCCCCAGGAGATACGCAGTATTTT
>NA|TRBJ2-3|NA|TRBV4-3
CASSLLSLASTDTQYF
TGCGCCAGCAGCTTGCTTTCCCTAGCGAGCACAGATACGCAGTATTTT
>TRBD2|TRBJ2-1|many|TRBV5-1
CASSPGLAGNNEQFF
TGCGCCAGCAGCCCGGGACTAGCGGGGAACAATGAGCAGTTCTTC
>NA|TRBJ2-5|few|TRBV7-2
CASSLTSTPSETQYF
TGTGCCAGCAGCTTGACTTCTACCCCTTCGGAGACCCAGTACTTC
>TRBD1|TRBJ1-1|once|TRBV5-1
CASSCTTGDPTAFF
TGCGCCAGCAGCTGTACGACAGGGGACCCTACCGCTTTCTTT
>NA|TRBJ2-5|few|TRBV7-9
CASSLAANSPTQYF
TGTGCCAGCAGCTTAGCGGCTAATAGTCCGACCCAGTACTTC
>NA|TRBJ1-2|NA|TRBV12-3/TRBV12-4
CASSLGRESVRYTF
TGTGCCAGCAGTTTAGGCAGGGAGAGTGTACGCTACACCTTC
>NA|TRBJ1-1|NA|TRBV4-3
CASSQAQGQGIYWNTEAFF
TGCGCCAGCAGCCAAGCCCAAGGCCAGGGCATTTATTGGAACACTGAAGCTTTCTTT
>NA|TRBJ2-7|many|TRBV4-3
CASSHRLGYYEQYF
TGCGCCAGCAGCCACCGACTGGGATACTACGAGCAGTACTTC
>NA|TRBJ1-2|NA|TRBV7-8
CASSFGEGDGYTF
TGTGCCAGCAGCTTTGGGGAGGGGGATGGCTACACCTTC
>NA|TRBJ2-4|NA|TRBV20-1
CSAPPVESYGQYF
TGCAGTGCCCCTCCGGTCGAATCCTACGGGCAGTACTTC
>NA|TRBJ2-7|NA|TRBV6-1
CASSALAGQSYEQYF
TGTGCCAGCAGTGCATTAGCGGGACAGTCCTACGAGCAGTACTTC
>TRBD2|TRBJ2-2|NA|TRBV29-1
CSVLAGANTGELFF
TGCAGCGTCCTAGCGGGGGCAAACACCGGGGAGCTGTTTTTT
>TRBD1|TRBJ1-2|NA|TRBV12-3/TRBV12-4
CASSPLQGGRYGYTF
TGTGCCAGCAGCCCTCTTCAGGGGGGCCGGTATGGCTACACCTTC
>TRBD2|TRBJ2-7|NA|TRBV5-1
CATSGGPGQEEQYF
TGCGCCACCTCGGGGGGACCAGGGCAGGAGGAGCAGTACTTC
>NA|TRBJ1-6|NA|TRBV3-1
CASSRAYSPLHF
TGTGCCAGCAGCAGAGCTTACTCACCCCTCCACTTT
>NA|TRBJ2-1|NA|TRBV11-1
CASSPTDGSSYNEQFF
TGTGCCAGCAGCCCGACGGACGGGAGCTCCTACAATGAGCAGTTCTTC
>TRBD1|TRBJ2-7|NA|TRBV4-3
CASSSGTGRHEQYF
TGCGCCAGCAGCTCCGGGACAGGGCGGCACGAGCAGTACTTC
>NA|TRBJ1-2|few|TRBV12-5
CASGFEGAGSYGYTF
TGTGCTAGTGGTTTTGAAGGGGCTGGGTCGTATGGCTACACCTTC
>NA|TRBJ2-1|NA|TRBV20-1
CSARGRGAKGYNEQFF
TGCAGTGCAAGAGGTCGGGGGGCCAAGGGATACAATGAGCAGTTCTTC
>TRBD1|TRBJ1-5|NA|TRBV7-2
CASSLARTGGYQPQHF
TGTGCCAGCAGCTTAGCGAGGACAGGGGGTTATCAGCCCCAGCATTTT
>NA|TRBJ2-7|NA|TRBV12-3/TRBV12-4
CASSLNGNEQYF
TGTGCCAGCAGTTTAAACGGGAACGAGCAGTACTTC
>TRBD1|TRBJ2-7|few|TRBV7-9
CASSNRTGGSYEQYF
TGTGCCAGCAGCAACCGTACAGGGGGGTCCTACGAGCAGTACTTC
>NA|TRBJ2-7|NA|TRBV20-1
CSATPEDYYEQYF
TGCAGTGCGACCCCTGAGGACTATTACGAGCAGTACTTC
>TRBD1|TRBJ2-7|NA|TRBV25-1
CASSDPRQGDNEQYF
TGTGCCAGCAGTGACCCTAGACAGGGGGATAACGAGCAGTACTTC
>NA|TRBJ1-2|NA|TRBV29-1
CSDSTWGGEYGYTF
TGCAGCGACTCAACGTGGGGGGGTGAATATGGCTACACCTTC
>TRBD1|TRBJ1-1|NA|TRBV6-6
CASVRGGHTEAFF
TGTGCCAGCGTCAGGGGGGGCCACACTGAAGCTTTCTTT